The 22 T cell receptor beta chains in this list originate from one sample, sequenced in a study of spatial heterogeneity in lung cancer. Specified time point: sample taken at primary tumor resection. TCRdb used MiXCR to reprocess the 5' RACE reads, holding one entry per CDR3 protein. The sample includes 75,000 or so distinct CDR3 sequences, roughly 8% seen only once; the top ten take roughly 6.4%. Sample: PBMCs, taken at surgery. These receptors were collected from a male donor with early-stage non-small cell lung cancer.

This clonotype was found once. The CDR3 protein is CASSLTATSTDTQYF. Here the CDR3 DNA reads TGTGCCAGCAGTTTAACTGCTACTAGCACAGATACGCAGTATTTT. V is TRBV12-3 or TRBV12-4 and J is TRBJ2-3; the D is unclear. V lost 2 bases, J lost 0 bases, and 9 bases lay in between. CDR3 size: 15 residues.

This clonotype was seen more than once but under ten times. V and J are TRBV6-5 and TRBJ1-1; the D is unclear. CDR3 length: 12 residues. CDR1 and CDR2 (germline): MNHEY, SVGAGI. The V end lost 2 bases, the J end lost 7 bases, and 8 bases lay between the germline ends. CDR3 sequence: CASSYNGDEAFF. The CDR3 bases are TGTGCCAGCAGTTACAATGGGGATGAAGCTTTCTTT.

This clonotype was detected a few times. J is TRBJ2-3 and V is TRBV4-1; 7 bases match TRBD2. The CDR3 has 17 residues. Germline CDR1 reads MGHRA; CDR2 reads YSYEKL. V shed 3 bases and J 3 bases; nucleotides not matched to a gene: 12. The CDR3 here is CASSQSSGVGFTDTQYF. CDR3 DNA: TGCGCCAGCAGCCAGTCTAGCGGAGTCGGGTTTACAGATACGCAGTATTTT.

The CDR3 spells CASSRTWDTEAFF. In nucleotides, the CDR3 is TGTGCCAGCAGTAGGACGTGGGACACTGAAGCTTTCTTT. This chain joins TRBV12-3 or TRBV12-4 and TRBJ1-1; unclear D gene. The CDR3 has 13 residues. Between the trimmed V and J ends, which lost 5 bases and 3 bases, there was a span of 10 bases.

This chain joins TRBV5-1 and TRBJ2-7; 7 bases match TRBD2. Germline V gene sequence: CDR1 SGHRS, CDR2 YFSETQ. This CDR3 is built from 15 residues. With 5 bases clipped from V and 3 bases from J, the junction kept 11 bases outside the gene matches. CDR3 DNA sequence: TGCGCCAGCAGTCTGGGGCTAGCGGAAGTCTACGAGCAGTACTTC. Encoded protein: CASSLGLAEVYEQYF.

This clonotype turned up a few times. V gene TRBV9 combines with J gene TRBJ1-1; D ambiguous. Trimming removed 0 bases at V and 5 bases at J, with 11 bases between. The germline V gene encodes CDR1 SGDLS and CDR2 YYNGEE. This CDR3 region has 14 residues. The CDR3 DNA reads TGTGCCAGCAGCGTAGAAAAGAGAGGGACTGAAGCTTTCTTT. Translated: CASSVEKRGTEAFF.

There are a few counts of this clonotype. The chain joins TRBV12-3 or TRBV12-4 to TRBJ2-7, with 12 bases fitting TRBD2. The CDR3 length is 14 residues. Trimming took 4 bases from V and 5 from J; bases not matched to a gene: 3. The CDR3: CASSSSGRANEQYF. DNA of the CDR3: TGTGCCAGCAGTTCTAGCGGGAGGGCCAACGAGCAGTACTTC.

The genes are TRBV24-1 and TRBJ1-1, with D uncertain. The V end lost 5 bases, the J end lost 4 bases, and 16 bases lay between the germline ends. Germline V lookup: CDR1 KGHDR, CDR2 SFDVKD. The length of the CDR3 is 15 residues. The CDR3 loop reads CATSGRGTSGTEAFF. CDR3 coding DNA: TGTGCCACCAGTGGCCGGGGAACGTCGGGCACTGAAGCTTTCTTT.

This clonotype was recorded at least ten times. The chain employs TRBV7-2 and TRBJ2-5, with D possibly being TRBD1 or TRBD2 (5 bases each). The germline V and J ends were trimmed by 2 bases and 5 bases, with 12 bases remaining between them. Germline-derived CDR1 and CDR2 are SGHTA and FQGNSA. The CDR3 length is 14 residues. In DNA, the CDR3 is TGTGCCAGCAGCTTATGGGGGAACGGGGAGACCCAGTACTTC. Encoded protein: CASSLWGNGETQYF.

This clonotype was recorded at least ten times. V is TRBV7-9 and J is TRBJ1-5, with D unclear. V was cut by 0 bases and J by 7 bases, with 13 bases left in between. Per the germline V gene, CDR1 is SEHNR and CDR2 is FQNEAQ (reference sequence). CDR3 length equals 15 residues. CDR3 sequence: CASSLASRSGQPQHF. CDR3 nucleotides: TGTGCCAGCAGCTTAGCTTCCAGGTCGGGACAGCCCCAGCATTTT.

This clonotype showed up many times. The chain uses TRBV3-1 and TRBJ2-1; D assignment may be TRBD1 or TRBD2 (6 bases each). V lost 3 bases, J lost 9 bases, and 12 bases lay in between. CDR1 LGHDT and CDR2 YNNKEL come from the germline V gene (reference sequence). This CDR3 is built from 13 residues. This chain's CDR3 is CASSQAGGREQFF. CDR3 nucleotides: TGTGCCAGCAGCCAGGCCGGGGGCCGTGAGCAGTTCTTC.

This clonotype was observed once. This chain joins TRBV6-6 and TRBJ2-7; no clear D gene. The CDR3 runs to 13 residues. The V and J ends lost 6 bases and 2 bases respectively, with 11 bases between them. The germline V gene has CDR1 MNHNY and CDR2 SVGAGI (reference sequence). CDR3 residues: CASRNSQTYEQYF. The CDR3 DNA reads TGTGCCAGCAGGAACTCCCAAACCTACGAGCAGTACTTC.

This sequence joins TRBV7-9 and TRBJ1-4; 8 bases are a match to TRBD1. CDR3 length equals 15 residues. Germline values: CDR1 SEHNR, CDR2 FQNEAQ (reference sequence). The trim removed 5 bases at V and 5 bases at J, leaving 7 bases unmatched. CDR3 in amino acids: CASSLRGQGNEKLFF. DNA for the CDR3: TGTGCCAGCAGCCTAAGAGGACAGGGAAATGAAAAACTGTTTTTT.

This clonotype was seen ten or more times. V usage is TRBV5-4 and J usage is TRBJ1-3, with D possibly matching TRBD1 (6 bases). This CDR3 has 15 amino acids. Germline V gives CDR1 SGHNT, CDR2 YYREEE (reference sequence). V was pared by 1 base and J by 2 bases, with 10 bases between. The CDR3, as DNA: TGTGCCAGCAGCTTGAATCAGGGGCCTGGAAACACCATATATTTT. Translation: CASSLNQGPGNTIYF.

This clonotype was recorded many times. The chain carries TRBV29-1 and TRBJ2-1; D possibly matches TRBD1 or TRBD2 (6 bases each). V was clipped by 0 bases and J by 1 base, with 13 bases between them. From germline, CDR1 is SQVTM and CDR2 ANQGSEA. The CDR3 is 16 amino acids. This chain's CDR3 is CSVEDPGAGSYNEQFF. The CDR3 coding sequence is TGCAGCGTTGAAGATCCGGGGGCTGGGTCCTACAATGAGCAGTTCTTC.

The J gene is TRBJ2-1, the V gene TRBV7-7; no reliable D call. The CDR3 has 13 residues. The germline V gene encodes CDR1 SSHAT and CDR2 FNYEAQ (reference sequence). The ends were cut back, 5 bases at V and 5 bases at J, with 10 bases in the middle. CDR3 residues: CASSNTRDNEQFF. In nucleotides, the CDR3 is TGTGCCAGCAGCAACACCCGAGACAATGAGCAGTTCTTC.

This chain links TRBV19 with TRBJ2-1; D is unclear. The germline V and J ends were trimmed by 7 bases and 0 bases, with 10 bases remaining between them. CDR3 length: 14 residues. CDR1 is LNHDA and CDR2 is SQIVND in the germline V gene (reference sequence). The CDR3 protein is CASNFVGSYNEQFF. CDR3 nucleotide sequence: TGTGCCAGTAATTTCGTTGGCTCCTACAATGAGCAGTTCTTC. The entire variable domain, with the rest obtained from reference TRBV19 and TRBJ2-1, is as follows: DGGITQSPKYLFRKEGQNVTLSCEQNLNHDAMYWYRQDPGQGLRLIYYSQIVNDFQKGDIAEGYSVSREKKESFPLTVTSAQKNPTAFYLCASNFVGSYNEQFFGPGTRLTVL.

This clonotype occurred many times. The chain uses TRBV29-1 and TRBJ2-5, with 12 bases aligning to TRBD2. V shed 3 bases and J 5 bases; nucleotides not matched to a gene: 4. The CDR3 contains 14 residues. In germline, CDR1 is SQVTM, CDR2 ANQGSEA. The CDR3 region has the DNA TGCAGCGTTGATATTACTAGCGGGAGGGAGACCCAGTACTTC. The encoded protein is CSVDITSGRETQYF.

V is TRBV7-8 and J is TRBJ1-3, with D possibly matching TRBD1 (5 bases). Trimming pared 5 bases from V and 1 base from J, leaving 15 bases between. Germline-derived CDR1 and CDR2 are SGHVS and FQNEAQ. The CDR3 consists of 16 residues. CDR3 sequence reads: CASSPQGGASGNTIYF. The CDR3 DNA follows: TGTGCCAGCAGCCCTCAAGGTGGGGCTTCTGGAAACACCATATATTTT.

This clonotype was seen only a few times. The chain joins TRBV3-1 to TRBJ2-1, with 8 nucleotides matching TRBD2. The CDR3 is 15 amino acids. Germline V gene data show CDR1 as LGHDT and CDR2 as YNNKEL (reference sequence). V lost 8 bases and J lost 1; bases outside the gene matches: 7. CDR3 bases: TGTGCCAGCCGCAGCGGGAGTTTTTCCTACAATGAGCAGTTCTTC. Translating it yields CASRSGSFSYNEQFF.

At least ten counts were recorded for this clonotype. The chain employs TRBV5-1 and TRBJ2-5, with 9 bases fitting TRBD2. The CDR3 covers 15 residues. CDR1 and CDR2 from the germline V gene are SGHRS and YFSETQ. V shed 4 bases and J 2 bases; nucleotides not matched to a gene: 6. CDR3 protein: CASSVLAGPQETQYF. In DNA form, the CDR3 reads TGCGCCAGCAGCGTTCTAGCGGGACCACAAGAGACCCAGTACTTC.

The table lists this clonotype with a few counts. The gene calls are TRBV4-3 and TRBJ1-2; possible D gene TRBD1, 5 bases. The V gene lost 0 bases and the J gene lost 3 bases, with 11 bases spanning the gap. Germline V gene lookup returns CDR1 LGHNA and CDR2 YSLEER. This CDR3 region has 15 residues. CDR3 coding DNA: TGCGCCAGCAGCCAAGATCAGGGCCGTGACTATGGCTACACCTTC. Protein product: CASSQDQGRDYGYTF.